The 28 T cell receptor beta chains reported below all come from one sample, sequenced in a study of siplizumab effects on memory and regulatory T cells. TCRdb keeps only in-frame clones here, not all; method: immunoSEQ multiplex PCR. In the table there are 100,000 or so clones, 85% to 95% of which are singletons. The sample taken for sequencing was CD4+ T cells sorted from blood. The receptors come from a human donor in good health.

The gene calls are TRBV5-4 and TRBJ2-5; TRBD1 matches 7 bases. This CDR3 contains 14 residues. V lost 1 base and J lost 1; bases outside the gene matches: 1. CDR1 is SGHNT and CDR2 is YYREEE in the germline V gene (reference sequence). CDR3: CASSLRQGQETQYF. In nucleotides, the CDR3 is TGTGCCAGCAGCTTGCGACAGGGCCAAGAGACCCAGTACTTC.

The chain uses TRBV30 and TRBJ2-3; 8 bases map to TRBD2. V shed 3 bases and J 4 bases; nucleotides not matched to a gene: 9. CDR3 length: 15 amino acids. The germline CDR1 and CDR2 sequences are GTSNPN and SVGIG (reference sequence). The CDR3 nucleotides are TGTGCCTGGAGGTCCCGGGGGGGCTGGTCAGATACGCAGTATTTT. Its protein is CAWRSRGGWSDTQYF.

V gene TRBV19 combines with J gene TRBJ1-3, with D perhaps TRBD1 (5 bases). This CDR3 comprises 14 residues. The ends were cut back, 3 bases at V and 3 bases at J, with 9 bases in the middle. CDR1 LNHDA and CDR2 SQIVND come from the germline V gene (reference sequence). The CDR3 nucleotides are TGTGCCAGTAGTATCCAGGGAGGTGGAAACACCATATATTTT. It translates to CASSIQGGGNTIYF.

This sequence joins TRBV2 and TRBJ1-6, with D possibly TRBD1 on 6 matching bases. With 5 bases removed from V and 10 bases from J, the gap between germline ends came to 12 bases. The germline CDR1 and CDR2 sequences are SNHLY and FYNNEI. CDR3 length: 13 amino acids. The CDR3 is CASSQTDRSPLHF. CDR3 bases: TGTGCCAGCAGTCAAACGGACAGATCACCCCTCCACTTT.

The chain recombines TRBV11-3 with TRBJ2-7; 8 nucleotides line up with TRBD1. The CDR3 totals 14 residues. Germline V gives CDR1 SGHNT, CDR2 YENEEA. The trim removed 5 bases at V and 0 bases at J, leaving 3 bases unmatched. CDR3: CASSLTGASYEQYF. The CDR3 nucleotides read TGTGCCAGCAGCCTGACAGGGGCCTCCTACGAGCAGTACTTC. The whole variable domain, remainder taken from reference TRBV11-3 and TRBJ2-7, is EAGVVQSPRYKIIEKKQPVAFWCNPISGHNTLYWYLQNLGQGPELLIRYENEEAVDDSQLPKDRFSAERLKGVDSTLKIQPAELGDSAVYLCASSLTGASYEQYFGPGTRLTVT.

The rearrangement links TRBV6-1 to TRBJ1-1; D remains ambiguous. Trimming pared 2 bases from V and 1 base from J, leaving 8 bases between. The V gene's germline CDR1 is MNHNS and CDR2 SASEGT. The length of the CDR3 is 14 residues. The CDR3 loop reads CASSEMGGNTEAFF. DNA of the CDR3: TGTGCCAGCAGTGAAATGGGAGGGAACACTGAAGCTTTCTTT.

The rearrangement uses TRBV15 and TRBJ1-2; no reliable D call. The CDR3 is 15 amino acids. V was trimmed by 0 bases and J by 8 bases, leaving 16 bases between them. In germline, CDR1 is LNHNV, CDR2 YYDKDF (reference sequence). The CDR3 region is CATSREIVGFNGYTF. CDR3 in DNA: TGTGCCACCAGCAGAGAGATTGTCGGCTTCAACGGCTACACCTTC.

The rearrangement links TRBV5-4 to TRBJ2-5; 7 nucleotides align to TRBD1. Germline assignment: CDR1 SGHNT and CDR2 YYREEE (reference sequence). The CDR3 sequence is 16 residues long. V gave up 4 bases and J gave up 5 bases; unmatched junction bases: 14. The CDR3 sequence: CASSQIYRGEGETQYF. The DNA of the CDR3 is TGTGCCAGCAGCCAAATCTACAGGGGAGAGGGCGAGACCCAGTACTTC.

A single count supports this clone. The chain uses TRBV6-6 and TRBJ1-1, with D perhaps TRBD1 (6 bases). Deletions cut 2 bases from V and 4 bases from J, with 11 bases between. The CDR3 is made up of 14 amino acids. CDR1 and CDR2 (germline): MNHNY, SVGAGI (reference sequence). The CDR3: CASSYRLGGTEAFF. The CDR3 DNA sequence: TGTGCCAGCAGTTACCGGTTAGGGGGCACTGAAGCTTTCTTT.

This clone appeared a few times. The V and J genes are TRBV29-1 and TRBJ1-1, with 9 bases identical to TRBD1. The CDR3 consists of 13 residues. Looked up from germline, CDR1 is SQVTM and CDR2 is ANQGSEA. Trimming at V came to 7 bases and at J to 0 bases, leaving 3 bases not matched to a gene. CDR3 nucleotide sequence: TGCAGCGGTACAGGGGGCTTGAACACTGAAGCTTTCTTT. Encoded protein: CSGTGGLNTEAFF.

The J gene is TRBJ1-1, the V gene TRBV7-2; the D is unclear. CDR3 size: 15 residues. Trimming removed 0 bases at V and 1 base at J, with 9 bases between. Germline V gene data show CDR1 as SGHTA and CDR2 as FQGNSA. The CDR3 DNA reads TGTGCCAGCAGCTTAGCGTCTCATCCGAACACTGAAGCTTTCTTT. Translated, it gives CASSLASHPNTEAFF.

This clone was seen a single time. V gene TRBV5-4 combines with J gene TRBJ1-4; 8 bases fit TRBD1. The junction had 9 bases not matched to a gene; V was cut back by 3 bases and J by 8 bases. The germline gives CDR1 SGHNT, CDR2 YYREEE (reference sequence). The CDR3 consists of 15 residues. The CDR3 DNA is TGTGCCAGCAGCTCTTCGACAGGGGTGGGCGAAAAACTGTTTTTT. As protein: CASSSSTGVGEKLFF. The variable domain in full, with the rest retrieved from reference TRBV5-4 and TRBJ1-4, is ETGVTQSPTHLIKTRGQQVTLRCSSQSGHNTVSWYQQALGQGPQFIFQYYREEENGRGNFPPRFSGLQFPNYSSELNVNALELDDSALYLCASSSSTGVGEKLFFGSGTQLSVL.

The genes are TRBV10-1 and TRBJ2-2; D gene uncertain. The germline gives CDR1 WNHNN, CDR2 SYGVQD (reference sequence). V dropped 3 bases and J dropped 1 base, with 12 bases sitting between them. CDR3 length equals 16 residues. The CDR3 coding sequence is TGCGCCAGCAGTGATTCCTTTTATGGGAACACCGGGGAGCTGTTTTTT. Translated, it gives CASSDSFYGNTGELFF.

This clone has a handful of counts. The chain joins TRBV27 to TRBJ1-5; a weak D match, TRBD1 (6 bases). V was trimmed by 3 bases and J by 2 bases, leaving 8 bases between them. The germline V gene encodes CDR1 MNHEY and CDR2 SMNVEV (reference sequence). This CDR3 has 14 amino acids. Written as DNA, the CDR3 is TGTGCCAGCAGTTTGTACAGGGGCAATCAGCCCCAGCATTTT. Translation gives CASSLYRGNQPQHF.

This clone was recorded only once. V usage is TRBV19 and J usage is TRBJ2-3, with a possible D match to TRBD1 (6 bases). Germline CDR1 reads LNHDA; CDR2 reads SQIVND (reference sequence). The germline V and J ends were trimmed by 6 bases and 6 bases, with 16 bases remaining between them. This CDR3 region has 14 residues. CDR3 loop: CASSSGTQGDTQYF. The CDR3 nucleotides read TGTGCCAGTAGCTCAGGGACGCAGGGGGATACGCAGTATTTT.

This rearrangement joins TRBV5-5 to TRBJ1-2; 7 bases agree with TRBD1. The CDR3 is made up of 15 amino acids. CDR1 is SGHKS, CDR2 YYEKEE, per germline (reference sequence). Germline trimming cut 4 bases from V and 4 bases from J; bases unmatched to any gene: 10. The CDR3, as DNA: TGTGCCAGCAGCCTCGGACAGGTGGATGGCTATGGCTACACCTTC. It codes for CASSLGQVDGYGYTF.

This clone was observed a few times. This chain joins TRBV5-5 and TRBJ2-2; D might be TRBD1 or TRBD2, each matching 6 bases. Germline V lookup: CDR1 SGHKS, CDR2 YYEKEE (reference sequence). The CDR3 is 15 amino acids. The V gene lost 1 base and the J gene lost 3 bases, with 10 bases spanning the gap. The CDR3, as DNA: TGTGCCAGCAGCTTGTACGGGGGCGACACCGGGGAGCTGTTTTTT. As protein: CASSLYGGDTGELFF.

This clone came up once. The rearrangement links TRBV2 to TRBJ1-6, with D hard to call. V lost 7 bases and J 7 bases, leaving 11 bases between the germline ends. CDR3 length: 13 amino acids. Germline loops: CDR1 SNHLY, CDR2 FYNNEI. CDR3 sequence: CASTAAPNSPLHF. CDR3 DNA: TGTGCCAGCACCGCAGCGCCCAATTCACCCCTCCACTTT.

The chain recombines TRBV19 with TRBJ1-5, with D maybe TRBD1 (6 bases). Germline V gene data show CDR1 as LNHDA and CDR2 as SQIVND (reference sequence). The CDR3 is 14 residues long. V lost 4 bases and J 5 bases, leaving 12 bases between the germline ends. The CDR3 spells CASSKQGRDQPQHF. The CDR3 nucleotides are TGTGCCAGTAGTAAACAGGGTCGGGATCAGCCCCAGCATTTT.

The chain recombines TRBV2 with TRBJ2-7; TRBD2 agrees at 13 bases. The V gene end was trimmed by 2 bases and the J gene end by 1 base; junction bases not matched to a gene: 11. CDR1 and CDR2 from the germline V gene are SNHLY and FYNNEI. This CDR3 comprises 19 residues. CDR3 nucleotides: TGTGCCAGCAGTGAAAAAGGACTAGCGGGAGTCGGGAGGTCCTACGAGCAGTACTTC. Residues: CASSEKGLAGVGRSYEQYF.

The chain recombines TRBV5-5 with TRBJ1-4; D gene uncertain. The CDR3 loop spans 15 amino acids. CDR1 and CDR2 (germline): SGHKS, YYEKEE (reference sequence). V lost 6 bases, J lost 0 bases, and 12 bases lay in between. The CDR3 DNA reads TGTGCCAGCATGGCGGGTTTTGCAACTAATGAAAAACTGTTTTTT. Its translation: CASMAGFATNEKLFF.

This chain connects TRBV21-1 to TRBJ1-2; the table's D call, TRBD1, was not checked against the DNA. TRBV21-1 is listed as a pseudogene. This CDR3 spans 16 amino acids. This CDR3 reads CASSKVHRVPNYGYTF. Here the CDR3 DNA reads TGTGCCAGCAGCAAAGTTCACAGGGTCCCTAACTATGGCTACACCTTC.

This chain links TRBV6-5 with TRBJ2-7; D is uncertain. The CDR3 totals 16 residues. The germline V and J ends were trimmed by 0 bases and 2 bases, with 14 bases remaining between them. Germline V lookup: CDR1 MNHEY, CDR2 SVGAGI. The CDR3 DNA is TGTGCCAGCAGTTACTCGATCTCGGCAGAGACCTACGAGCAGTACTTC. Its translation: CASSYSISAETYEQYF.

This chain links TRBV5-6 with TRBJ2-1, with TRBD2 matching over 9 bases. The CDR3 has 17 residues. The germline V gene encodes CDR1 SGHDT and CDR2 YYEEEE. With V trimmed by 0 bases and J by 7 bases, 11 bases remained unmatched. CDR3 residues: CASSLVLAGRVVNEQFF. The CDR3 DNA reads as TGTGCCAGCAGCTTGGTGCTAGCGGGACGGGTAGTGAATGAGCAGTTCTTC.

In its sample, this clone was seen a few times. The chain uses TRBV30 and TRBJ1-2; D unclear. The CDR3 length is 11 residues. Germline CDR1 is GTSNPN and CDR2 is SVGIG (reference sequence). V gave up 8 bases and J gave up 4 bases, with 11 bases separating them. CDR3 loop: CALRVIYGYTF. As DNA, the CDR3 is TGTGCCCTTAGGGTTATCTATGGCTACACCTTC.

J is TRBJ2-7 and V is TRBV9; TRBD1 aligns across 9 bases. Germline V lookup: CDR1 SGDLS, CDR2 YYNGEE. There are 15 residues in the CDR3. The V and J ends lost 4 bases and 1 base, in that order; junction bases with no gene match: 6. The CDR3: CASSTTGTGSYEQYF. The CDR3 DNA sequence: TGTGCCAGCAGCACAACCGGGACAGGGTCCTACGAGCAGTACTTC. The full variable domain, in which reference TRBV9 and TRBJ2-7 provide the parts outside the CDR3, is DSGVTQTPKHLITATGQRVTLRCSPRSGDLSVYWYQQSLDQGLQFLIQYYNGEERAKGNILERFSAQQFPDLHSELNLSSLELGDSALYFCASSTTGTGSYEQYFGPGTRLTVT.

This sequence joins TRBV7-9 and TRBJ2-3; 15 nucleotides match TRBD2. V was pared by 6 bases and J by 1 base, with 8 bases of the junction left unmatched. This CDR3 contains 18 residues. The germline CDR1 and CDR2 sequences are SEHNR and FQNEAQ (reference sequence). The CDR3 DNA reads TGTGCCAGCAGTACCGGGACTAGCGGGAGGACTCGCACAGATACGCAGTATTTT. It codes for CASSTGTSGRTRTDTQYF.

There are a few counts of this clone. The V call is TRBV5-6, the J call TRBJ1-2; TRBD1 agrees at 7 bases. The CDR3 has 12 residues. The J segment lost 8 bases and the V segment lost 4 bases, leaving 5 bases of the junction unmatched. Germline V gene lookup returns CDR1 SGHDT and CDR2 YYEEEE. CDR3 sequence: CASSRGQRGYTF. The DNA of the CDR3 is TGTGCCAGCAGCAGGGGACAGAGGGGCTACACCTTC.